The entry below describes one T cell receptor (beta chain). The antigen is undetermined. A 1 in 200,000 to 1 in 1 million T cell depth was the sequencing target. The protocol was immunoSEQ multiplex PCR, while the TCRdb copy is restricted to in-frame clones and leaves out a portion. This sample has 200,000 to 250,000 clones, with 75% to 80% found just once. The sample comes from a study of cytotoxic CD8 clonotypes in ibrutinib-treated CLL. In the study overall: Across the patients, roughly 10 were relapsed/refractory, roughly 16 treatment-naive and approximately 17 IGHV unmutated.

The study, taken as a whole, reports: While tracking circulating CD8+ T-cell counts, baseline clonality exceeded that of age-matched healthy donors.

V was trimmed by 5 bases and J by 4 bases, leaving 16 bases between them. Germline V lookup: CDR1 MNHNS, CDR2 SASEGT. This CDR3 comprises 15 residues. The TCR was taken from a human donor with chronic lymphocytic leukemia. V gene TRBV6-1 combines with J gene TRBJ2-3; TRBD1 is a possible D gene (7 bases). The source was PBMCs, collected after 12 months of ibrutinib treatment. CDR3 region: CASSPVQGGADTQYF. CDR3 DNA: TGTGCCAGCAGTCCCGTCCAGGGGGGAGCAGATACGCAGTATTTT.